The next 8 T cell receptor beta chains were all read from a single sample in a study of shared clonotypes between healthy human individuals. Assay used: immunoSEQ multiplex PCR; TCRdb lists only in-frame clones, some missing. The sample includes some 2,100,000 clones, just over 90% seen only once; the top ten take under 2%. Naive CD8 isolation took CD45RO-negative cells positively selected for CCR7 and excluded terminally differentiated effector memory CD45RA+ cells. Sequencing was performed on naive CD8+ T cells from PBMCs. The receptors were sampled from a man between 18 and 29 years old in good health. Some clones in this sample may be carry-over from other donors' samples.

This clone was counted a single time. This sample includes further DNA sequences coding for the same CDR3. The rearrangement links TRBV7-9 to TRBJ2-7; D possibly corresponds to TRBD2 (6 bases). This CDR3 comprises 15 residues. V lost 1 base and J lost 0, with 10 bases in between. The germline CDR1 and CDR2 sequences are SEHNR and FQNEAQ (reference sequence). DNA for the CDR3: TGTGCCAGCAGCTTAGGGGCGGGGAGCTCCTACGAGCAGTACTTC. Translation gives CASSLGAGSSYEQYF.

As concerns this clone: The junction departs from germline at one end; a sequencing error may be responsible. This rearrangement joins TRBV11-2 to TRBJ1-2, with D unclear. The CDR3 has 17 amino acids. The germline V gene has CDR1 SGHAT and CDR2 FQNNGV. In DNA form, the CDR3 reads TGTGCCAGCAGCCTTTTCCCGACCGAGACGCAACCAGAGGGTGGTGCCTTC. Translation: CASSLFPTETQPEGGAF.

The chain recombines TRBV5-1 with TRBJ2-7; D possibly corresponds to TRBD2 (6 bases). Trimming stripped 5 bases from V and 2 bases from J, with 11 bases between. The CDR3 extends over 13 amino acids. Germline V gene data show CDR1 as SGHRS and CDR2 as YFSETQ. The DNA for the CDR3 is TGCGCCAGCAGGTCGGGGGATACCTACGAGCAGTACTTC. Translation: CASRSGDTYEQYF.

The gene calls are TRBV4-1 and TRBJ1-1, with 9 bases identical to TRBD1. The germline CDR1 and CDR2 sequences are MGHRA and YSYEKL. V lost 1 base and J lost 4; bases outside the gene matches: 10. The CDR3 spans 17 residues. In DNA, the CDR3 is TGCGCCAGCAGCCAAGCCCGGATAGACAGGGGGGCCACTGAAGCTTTCTTT. It specifies CASSQARIDRGATEAFF.

CDR3 amino acids: CASSPRTGGEQFF. The CDR3, as DNA: TGTGCCAGCAGCCCAAGGACCGGGGGGGAGCAGTTCTTC. The gene calls are TRBV7-9 and TRBJ2-1, with 7 bases lining up with TRBD2. The CDR3 is 13 residues long. Looked up from germline, CDR1 is SEHNR and CDR2 is FQNEAQ (reference sequence). V shed 5 bases and J 10 bases; nucleotides not matched to a gene: 8. The whole variable domain, filled in from reference TRBV7-9 and TRBJ2-1, reads DTGVSQNPRHKITKRGQNVTFRCDPISEHNRLYWYRQTLGQGPEFLTYFQNEAQLEKSRLLSDRFSAERPKGSFSTLEIQRTEQGDSAMYLCASSPRTGGEQFFGPGTRLTVL.

The rearrangement uses TRBV10-3 and TRBJ2-7, with a weak D call TRBD2 (6 bases). The CDR3 contains 13 residues. Per germline, CDR1 ENHRY and CDR2 SYGVKD. Trimming shortened V by 5 bases and J by 5 bases, and 13 bases separated the two germline ends. CDR3: CAISTGTRHEQYF. CDR3 nucleotide sequence: TGTGCCATCAGTACCGGGACTCGACACGAGCAGTACTTC.

This clone occurred once. The gene calls are TRBV30 and TRBJ2-1, with D maybe TRBD2 (6 bases). V lost 2 bases and J 2 bases, leaving 13 bases between the germline ends. CDR1 GTSNPN and CDR2 SVGIG come from the germline V gene (reference sequence). This CDR3 comprises 15 residues. The CDR3 is CAWSLSGEPYNEQFF. In nucleotides, the CDR3 is TGTGCCTGGAGTTTATCGGGGGAACCCTACAATGAGCAGTTCTTC.

The rearrangement links TRBV7-2 to TRBJ1-3; no firm D call. This CDR3 region has 14 residues. Germline lookup yields CDR1 SGHTA and CDR2 FQGNSA. V was cut by 3 bases and J by 0 bases, with 6 bases left in between. The CDR3 DNA follows: TGTGCCAGCAGCTTTTTCCTCTCTGGAAACACCATATATTTT. Amino acids: CASSFFLSGNTIYF.